These 32 T cell receptor beta chains were sequenced from one sample in a study of T cell responses to AZD1222 COVID-19 vaccine (dated by TCRdb to about 2021). The time point label here, explained by the study, means: baseline before first vaccination. Libraries were constructed by the immunoSEQ multiplex PCR assay. Sourced from immuneACCESS, this table was stored by TCRdb with only in-frame sequences that have V and J called. A share of the clones is absent; for the studies checked, an unresolved V gene accounts for under half, and the remainder has no known explanation. The sample includes some 190,000 clones, with 80% to 90% observed a single time. About 7.2% of the sample is in the top ten clones. The starting material was peripheral blood, obtained on day 0 of AZD1222 vaccination. These receptors all come from an adult in good health.

V is TRBV28 and J is TRBJ2-3; D tentatively reads TRBD1 or TRBD2 (5 bases each). Germline V gene sequence: CDR1 MDHEN, CDR2 SYDVKM. The CDR3 contains 15 residues. Trimming took off 6 bases at V and 5 bases at J, with 18 bases between the two ends. The CDR3 protein is CASSPRRRGIDTQYF. Here the CDR3 DNA reads TGTGCCAGCAGCCCCCGGCGACGGGGCATAGATACGCAGTATTTT. Complete variable domain (other parts from reference TRBV28 and TRBJ2-3): DVKVTQSSRYLVKRTGEKVFLECVQDMDHENMFWYRQDPGLGLRLIYFSYDVKMKEKGDIPEGYSVSREKKERFSLILESASTNQTSMYLCASSPRRRGIDTQYFGPGTRLTVL.

This clone was recorded a few times. The chain uses TRBV7-2 and TRBJ1-5, with 7 nucleotides matching TRBD1. With 5 bases clipped from V and 4 bases from J, the junction kept 5 bases outside the gene matches. The CDR3 contains 14 residues. Germline V gene data show CDR1 as SGHTA and CDR2 as FQGNSA. CDR3 protein: CASSQQTGNQPQHF. The DNA of the CDR3 is TGTGCCAGCAGCCAACAGACAGGGAATCAGCCCCAGCATTTT.

This clone has more than one count but fewer than ten. The gene calls are TRBV6-5 and TRBJ2-7; 10 bases fit TRBD2. Germline CDR1 MNHEY, CDR2 SVGAGI. The length of the CDR3 is 14 residues. Trimming at V came to 6 bases and at J to 5 bases, leaving 7 bases not matched to a gene. In DNA, the CDR3 is TGTGCCAGCAGGACAGGACTAGCGGCGGACGAGCAGTACTTC. Translated: CASRTGLAADEQYF.

Here the CDR3 DNA reads TGTGCCAGCAGTTATGACAAGCCGATTCAGCCCCAGCATTTT. The encoded protein is CASSYDKPIQPQHF. The chain employs TRBV28 and TRBJ1-5; D is undetermined. Trimming removed 4 bases from V and 6 bases from J, with 13 bases in between. This CDR3 is 14 amino acids long. CDR1 and CDR2 from the germline V gene are MDHEN and SYDVKM.

The gene calls are TRBV6-5 and TRBJ2-1, with D perhaps assigned TRBD1 or TRBD2 (5 bases each). Trimming took 8 bases from V and 3 from J, leaving 14 bases between them. Germline assignment: CDR1 MNHEY and CDR2 SVGAGI. The CDR3 loop spans 14 amino acids. CDR3 sequence reads: CASLRGVGYNEQFF. Here the CDR3 DNA reads TGTGCCAGCCTAAGAGGGGTAGGCTACAATGAGCAGTTCTTC.

The J gene is TRBJ2-7, the V gene TRBV3-1 (or the pseudogene TRBV3-2); TRBD2 is a possible D gene (6 bases). The V gene lost 0 bases and the J gene lost 3 bases, with 9 bases spanning the gap. CDR1 and CDR2 from the germline V gene are LGHDT and YNNKEL (reference sequence). The length of the CDR3 is 14 residues. The CDR3 region has the DNA TGTGCCAGCAGCCAAGATCGGCGGGGCTACGAGCAGTACTTC. Protein: CASSQDRRGYEQYF.

V gene TRBV6-2 or TRBV6-3 combines with J gene TRBJ2-1; 8 bases match TRBD2. J gave up 8 bases and V 0 bases, and 12 bases lay outside the gene matches. The CDR3 contains 17 residues. The germline V gene has CDR1 MNHEY and CDR2 SVGEGT. CDR3 sequence: CASSYSQLAVIGDEQFF. CDR3 in DNA: TGTGCCAGCAGTTACTCCCAACTAGCGGTCATTGGGGATGAGCAGTTCTTC.

This clone was seen a single time. This chain connects TRBV30 to TRBJ1-6; TRBD1 might be the D (5 bases). Germline V lookup: CDR1 GTSNPN, CDR2 SVGIG (reference sequence). Trimming stripped 1 base from V and 3 bases from J, with 13 bases between. The CDR3 consists of 16 residues. Here the CDR3 DNA reads TGTGCCTGGAGTGCGACAGAAACCCTCTATAATTCACCCCTCCACTTT. Translated, it gives CAWSATETLYNSPLHF.

The chain is built from TRBV10-2 and TRBJ2-3; TRBD2 aligns across 16 bases. The CDR3 length is 18 residues. After removal of 0 bases from V and 2 bases from J, the junction contained 2 bases not matched to a gene. The germline V gene encodes CDR1 WSHSY and CDR2 SAAADI. The CDR3 bases are TGCGCCAGCAGTGAGTCGGGACTAGCGGGGGGGATCACAGATACGCAGTATTTT. Translated: CASSESGLAGGITDTQYF.

The CDR3 DNA reads TGTGCCAGCAGCTTGGACCGGGCAGGAGACACTGAAGCTTTCTTT. The encoded protein is CASSLDRAGDTEAFF. The chain links TRBV5-6 to TRBJ1-1; the D is unclear. Germline CDR1 reads SGHDT; CDR2 reads YYEEEE. Trimming cost V 0 bases and J 3 bases, with 12 bases left between them. This CDR3 has 15 amino acids.

J is TRBJ1-4 and V is TRBV10-3; the D gene is possibly TRBD1 (5 bases). Germline V gene lookup returns CDR1 ENHRY and CDR2 SYGVKD. V lost 0 bases to trimming and J lost 7 bases, with 12 bases between them. The CDR3 spans 15 residues. This chain's CDR3 is CAISESSGFGEKLFF. The CDR3 DNA is TGTGCCATCAGTGAGTCTTCAGGGTTCGGTGAAAAACTGTTTTTT.

This chain links TRBV7-9 with TRBJ2-1; no firm D call. Trimming removed 2 bases at V and 10 bases at J, with 9 bases between. The length of the CDR3 is 12 residues. CDR1 and CDR2 (germline): SEHNR, FQNEAQ (reference sequence). CDR3 region: CASSLLSLEQFF. DNA for the CDR3: TGTGCCAGCAGCTTATTGTCCTTAGAGCAGTTCTTC.

V usage is TRBV27 and J usage is TRBJ2-2; 10 positions agree with TRBD2. The CDR3 extends over 17 amino acids. Germline assignment: CDR1 MNHEY and CDR2 SMNVEV (reference sequence). With 2 bases clipped from V and 7 bases from J, the junction kept 10 bases outside the gene matches. The CDR3 spells CASSLRASGGALGELFF. The CDR3 DNA follows: TGTGCCAGCAGTTTAAGGGCTAGCGGGGGAGCCCTCGGGGAGCTGTTTTTT.

The sample holds one count of this clone. The rearrangement joins TRBV20-1 to TRBJ2-2; 11 bases are a match to TRBD1. Germline V gene lookup returns CDR1 DFQATT and CDR2 SNEGSKA (reference sequence). The CDR3 runs 15 residues. J gave up 4 bases and V 6 bases, and 7 bases lay outside the gene matches. CDR3 sequence reads: CSASPGQGVTGELFF. The CDR3 coding sequence is TGCAGTGCCAGTCCGGGACAGGGGGTCACCGGGGAGCTGTTTTTT.

J is TRBJ2-7 and V is TRBV2; either TRBD1 or TRBD2 may supply D (6 bases each). Trimming removed 6 bases from V and 7 bases from J, with 19 bases in between. This CDR3 contains 14 residues. The germline CDR1 and CDR2 sequences are SNHLY and FYNNEI. CDR3 residues: CASRPRGASGEQYF. In DNA form, the CDR3 reads TGTGCCAGCAGACCGAGGGGGGCGTCAGGGGAGCAGTACTTC.

The chain's CDR3 is CASGGGGTGELFF. CDR3 in DNA: TGTGCCAGCGGTGGAGGGGGGACCGGGGAGCTGTTTTTT. The rearrangement links TRBV28 to TRBJ2-2; D assignment may be TRBD1 or TRBD2 (6 bases each). Trimming left V 8 bases short and J 5 bases short, with 12 bases between. From germline, CDR1 is MDHEN and CDR2 SYDVKM. The CDR3 loop spans 13 amino acids.

This clone has just a few counts. The rearrangement links TRBV11-3 to TRBJ2-1; 7 bases fit TRBD1. The V segment lost 3 bases and the J segment 8 bases; nucleotides outside the gene matches: 10. Germline V gene lookup returns CDR1 SGHNT and CDR2 YENEEA. The CDR3 consists of 15 residues. The CDR3 protein is CASSFRTGFWYEQFF. CDR3 DNA sequence: TGTGCCAGCAGCTTCCGGACAGGATTTTGGTATGAGCAGTTCTTC.

This sequence joins TRBV12-3 or TRBV12-4 and TRBJ1-6, with D unresolved. V lost 2 bases to trimming and J lost 7 bases, with 3 bases between them. CDR3 size: 12 residues. In nucleotides, the CDR3 is TGTGCCAGCAGTTTACAGAATTCACCCCTCCACTTT. Protein product: CASSLQNSPLHF.

This chain connects TRBV14 to TRBJ2-5; 11 bases are shared with TRBD2. CDR1 SGHDN and CDR2 FVKESK come from the germline V gene. V trimming: 4 bases; J trimming: 2 bases; junction bases outside the gene matches: 15. This CDR3 has 19 residues. The CDR3: CASSLRRLTSGVFQETQYF. The CDR3 DNA is TGTGCCAGCAGCCTCCGTCGGCTGACTAGCGGGGTGTTTCAAGAGACCCAGTACTTC.

The chain employs TRBV11-2 and TRBJ2-1, with D maybe TRBD1 (6 bases). Per the germline V gene, CDR1 is SGHAT and CDR2 is FQNNGV. V dropped 3 bases and J dropped 8 bases, with 11 bases sitting between them. The CDR3 contains 13 residues. This CDR3 is CASSLRTVDEQFF. In nucleotides, the CDR3 is TGTGCCAGCAGCTTGAGGACAGTTGATGAGCAGTTCTTC.

The chain employs TRBV6-1 and TRBJ2-5; TRBD2 aligns across 8 bases. Trimming took 2 bases from V and 7 from J; bases not matched to a gene: 6. Per germline, CDR1 MNHNS and CDR2 SASEGT. The CDR3 contains 14 residues. In nucleotides, the CDR3 is TGTGCCAGCAGTGAACGACTAGCGCGGGGGACCCAGTACTTC. Its translation is CASSERLARGTQYF.

The V call is TRBV5-5, the J call TRBJ1-1; D ambiguous. The V end lost 3 bases, the J end lost 4 bases, and 16 bases lay between the germline ends. Germline values: CDR1 SGHKS, CDR2 YYEKEE (reference sequence). The CDR3 sequence is 15 residues long. For the CDR3, the DNA is TGTGCCAGCAGCTCTGGACCCAGCCGAGGCACTGAAGCTTTCTTT. It encodes CASSSGPSRGTEAFF.

This clone is a singleton in its sample. The gene calls are TRBV27 and TRBJ2-1; D possibly corresponds to TRBD2 (6 bases). Trimming shortened V by 2 bases and J by 8 bases, and 16 bases separated the two germline ends. Germline V gives CDR1 MNHEY, CDR2 SMNVEV (reference sequence). The CDR3 extends over 15 amino acids. The CDR3 sequence is CASSLGGTRVDEQFF. CDR3 nucleotides: TGTGCCAGCAGTTTAGGCGGGACCAGGGTGGATGAGCAGTTCTTC.

The rearrangement uses TRBV28 and TRBJ1-6; the D gene is possibly TRBD1 (5 bases). There are 16 residues in the CDR3. Germline CDR1 and CDR2: MDHEN and SYDVKM. Trimming shortened V by 2 bases and J by 0 bases, and 8 bases separated the two germline ends. The CDR3 here is CASSLPRVSYNSPLHF. The CDR3 nucleotides read TGTGCCAGCAGTTTACCCAGGGTCTCCTATAATTCACCCCTCCACTTT.

This sequence joins TRBV5-1 and TRBJ2-7, with 11 bases fitting TRBD2. CDR3 length: 15 residues. The V and J ends lost 1 base and 5 bases, in that order; junction bases with no gene match: 5. Germline assignment: CDR1 SGHRS and CDR2 YFSETQ. The CDR3 region has the DNA TGCGCCAGCAGCTTGAAACTAGCGGGGGAAGACGAGCAGTACTTC. Translated: CASSLKLAGEDEQYF.

The chain combines TRBV6-2 or TRBV6-3 with TRBJ1-1; 7 positions match TRBD1. After removal of 0 bases from V and 1 base from J, the junction contained 11 bases not matched to a gene. The V gene's germline CDR1 is MNHEY and CDR2 SVGEGT. This CDR3 comprises 18 residues. In nucleotides, the CDR3 is TGTGCCAGCAGTTACTCGAGAGCGGGACAGCGACCGAACACTGAAGCTTTCTTT. Its translation: CASSYSRAGQRPNTEAFF.

The chain is built from TRBV5-4 and TRBJ1-2, with TRBD1 matching 9 bases. There are 14 residues in the CDR3. Trimming cost V 2 bases and J 5 bases; bases outside gene matches: 4. Germline loops: CDR1 SGHNT, CDR2 YYREEE (reference sequence). CDR3 sequence (DNA): TGTGCCAGCAGCTTTCGGACAGGGGATTATGGCTACACCTTC. Its translation is CASSFRTGDYGYTF.

The CDR3 nucleotides are TGTGCCAGCAGACCGACAGGGATTGGGTATGGCTACACCTTC. Amino acids: CASRPTGIGYGYTF. The rearrangement links TRBV6-5 to TRBJ1-2; 7 bases agree with TRBD1. V was pared by 6 bases and J by 5 bases, with 9 bases of the junction left unmatched. Germline V gene data show CDR1 as MNHEY and CDR2 as SVGAGI. The CDR3 length is 14 residues.

This chain connects TRBV4-3 to TRBJ1-6; weak D call: TRBD1 (5 bases). The CDR3 loop spans 16 amino acids. V was trimmed by 0 bases and J by 10 bases, leaving 16 bases between them. Germline V lookup: CDR1 LGHNA, CDR2 YSLEER. CDR3 DNA sequence: TGCGCCAGCAGCCAAGAAGGGACCCTGGGGGAATCACCCCTCCACTTT. This sequence encodes CASSQEGTLGESPLHF.

On this clone: One junction end disagrees with the germline gene, perhaps due to a read error. The chain combines TRBV29-1 with TRBJ1-1; possibly TRBD1 for D (5 bases). Germline lookup yields CDR1 SQVTM and CDR2 ANQGSEA. The CDR3 runs to 12 residues. DNA of the CDR3: TGCAGCGTAGAAGGGACCCCCACTGAAGCTTTCTTT. Translating gives CSVEGTPTEAFF.

V usage is TRBV3-1 (or the pseudogene TRBV3-2) and J usage is TRBJ2-7; D unclear. Trimming cost V 0 bases and J 3 bases, with 6 bases left between them. CDR1 is LGHDT and CDR2 is YNNKEL in the germline V gene (reference sequence). The CDR3 runs to 13 residues. CDR3 residues: CASSQDSGYEQYF. DNA for the CDR3: TGTGCCAGCAGCCAAGATTCGGGCTACGAGCAGTACTTC.

V and J are TRBV28 and TRBJ2-7; 7 bases fit TRBD1. The CDR3 contains 13 residues. Germline-derived CDR1 and CDR2 are MDHEN and SYDVKM. Trimming at V came to 6 bases and at J to 2 bases, leaving 4 bases not matched to a gene. The CDR3: CASRTGQTYEQYF. The CDR3 region has the DNA TGTGCCAGCAGGACGGGACAGACCTACGAGCAGTACTTC.